This T cell receptor (beta chain) was documented in a study of cytomegalovirus exposure and HLA in healthy donors. Study-level background: Some 87 million unique TCRs from HLA-typed donors were held in an early release of data.

Whole-study findings and limits: For most TCR sequences rarity was the rule, although some public TCRs occurred in many donors.

This CDR3 region has 15 residues. The V end lost 5 bases, the J end lost 5 bases, and 19 bases lay between the germline ends. The germline V gene encodes CDR1 SEHNR and CDR2 FQNEAQ (reference sequence). Regarding this clone: Its antigen is as yet unknown.

The PCR was carried out with 60 Vbeta primers and 13 Jbeta primers. Assay used: immunoSEQ multiplex PCR; TCRdb lists only in-frame clones, some missing. This table has about 100,000 clones, around 76% appearing once. Sequencing was done on a sample of PBMCs. The rearrangement uses TRBV7-9 and TRBJ2-7; perhaps TRBD2 as D (5 bases). The clonotype was recovered from a woman aged 45-60 years in good health and CMV-seropositive. The CDR3 region is CASSLKGRGVDEQYF. The CDR3 bases are TGTGCCAGCAGCCTTAAGGGCCGGGGTGTTGACGAGCAGTACTTC.